This T cell receptor (beta chain) was captured by sequencing in a study of breast tumors, draining lymph nodes, adjacent tissues. Turning to this clonotype: Its antigen remains unknown. A much larger clonotype is one base distant, so this may be a read error. This is likely a read error, given that the CDR3 carries no conserved phenylalanine or tryptophan at its end.

Overall study findings and caveats: Compared with lymph nodes, tumors were less diverse; compared with nontumor tissue, more. Luminal-like breast cancer showed significantly greater tumor-nontumor repertoire similarity than basal-like breast cancer did.

Breast cancer patients provided tissue from their axillary draining lymph nodes. From the multiplex PCR reads, TCRdb called clonotypes with MiXCR, one entry per CDR3 protein. The sample includes some 170,000 distinct CDR3 sequences, approximately 33% of them seen just once. The specimen was axillary lymph node tissue. The TCR was taken from a female donor with breast cancer. Some clones in this sample may be carry-over from other donors' samples.

The CDR3, as DNA: TGTGCCAGCAGTGCCCTCCTCGATGAGCAGTTCTCC. This encodes CASSALLDEQFS. This chain joins TRBV28 and TRBJ2-1, with D hard to call. Germline lookup yields CDR1 MDHEN and CDR2 SYDVKM. This CDR3 contains 12 residues. With 5 bases removed from V and 8 bases from J, the gap between germline ends came to 10 bases.